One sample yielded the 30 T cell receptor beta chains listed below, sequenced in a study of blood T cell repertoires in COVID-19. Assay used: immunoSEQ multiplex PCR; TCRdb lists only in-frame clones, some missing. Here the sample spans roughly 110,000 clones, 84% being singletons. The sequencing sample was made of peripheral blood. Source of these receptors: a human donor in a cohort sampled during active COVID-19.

This CDR3 is CASSAPGTSGTIKTDTQYF. DNA for the CDR3: TGTGCCAGCAGCGCCCCCGGGACTAGCGGGACCATAAAAACAGATACGCAGTATTTT. This chain uses TRBV9 with TRBJ2-3; 13 bases align to TRBD2. CDR3 length: 19 residues. Trimming took 3 bases from V and 3 from J; bases not matched to a gene: 13. Germline-derived CDR1 and CDR2 are SGDLS and YYNGEE.

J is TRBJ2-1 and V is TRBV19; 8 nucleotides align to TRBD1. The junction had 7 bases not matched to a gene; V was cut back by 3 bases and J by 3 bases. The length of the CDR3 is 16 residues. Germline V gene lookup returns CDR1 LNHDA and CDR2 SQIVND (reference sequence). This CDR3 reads CASSIGRDRYYNEQFF. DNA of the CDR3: TGTGCCAGTAGTATTGGGCGGGACAGGTACTACAATGAGCAGTTCTTC.

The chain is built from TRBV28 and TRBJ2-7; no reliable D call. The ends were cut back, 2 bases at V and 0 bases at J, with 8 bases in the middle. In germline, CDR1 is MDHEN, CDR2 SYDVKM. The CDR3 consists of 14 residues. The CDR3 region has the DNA TGTGCCAGCAGTTTAGAGGCAGCCTCCTACGAGCAGTACTTC. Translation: CASSLEAASYEQYF.

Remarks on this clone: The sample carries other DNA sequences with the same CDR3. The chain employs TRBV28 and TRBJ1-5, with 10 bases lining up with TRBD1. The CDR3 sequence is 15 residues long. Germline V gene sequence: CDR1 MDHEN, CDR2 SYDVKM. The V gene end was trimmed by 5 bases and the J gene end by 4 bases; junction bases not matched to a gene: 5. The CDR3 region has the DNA TGTGCCAGCAGTGGTGGACAGGGGGGGAATCAGCCCCAGCATTTT. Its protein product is CASSGGQGGNQPQHF.

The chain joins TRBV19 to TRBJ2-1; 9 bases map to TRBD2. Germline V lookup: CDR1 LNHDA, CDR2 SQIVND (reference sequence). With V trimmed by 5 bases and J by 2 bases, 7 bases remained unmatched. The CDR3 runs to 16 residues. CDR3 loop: CASSGGGRAAYNEQFF. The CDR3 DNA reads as TGTGCCAGTAGTGGTGGCGGGAGGGCTGCCTACAATGAGCAGTTCTTC.

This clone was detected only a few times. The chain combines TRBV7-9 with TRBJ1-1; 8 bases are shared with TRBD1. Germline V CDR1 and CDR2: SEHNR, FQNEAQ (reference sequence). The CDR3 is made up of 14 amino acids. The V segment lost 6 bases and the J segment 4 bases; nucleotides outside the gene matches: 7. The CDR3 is CASRATGEGTEAFF. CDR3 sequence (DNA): TGTGCCAGCAGGGCGACAGGGGAGGGCACTGAAGCTTTCTTT.

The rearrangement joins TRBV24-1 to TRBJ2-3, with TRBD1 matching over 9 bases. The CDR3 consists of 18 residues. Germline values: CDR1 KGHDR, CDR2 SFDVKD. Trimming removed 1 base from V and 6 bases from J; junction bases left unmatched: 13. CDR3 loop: CATSDLHPGTGSKDTQYF. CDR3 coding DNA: TGTGCCACCAGTGATTTACACCCCGGGACAGGGAGTAAGGATACGCAGTATTTT.

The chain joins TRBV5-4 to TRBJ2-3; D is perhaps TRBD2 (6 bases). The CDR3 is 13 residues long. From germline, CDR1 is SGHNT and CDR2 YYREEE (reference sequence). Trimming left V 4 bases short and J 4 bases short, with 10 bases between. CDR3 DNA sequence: TGTGCCAGCAGCCTCTCGGGGGCAGATACGCAGTATTTT. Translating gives CASSLSGADTQYF. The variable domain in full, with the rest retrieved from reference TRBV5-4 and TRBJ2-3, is ETGVTQSPTHLIKTRGQQVTLRCSSQSGHNTVSWYQQALGQGPQFIFQYYREEENGRGNFPPRFSGLQFPNYSSELNVNALELDDSALYLCASSLSGADTQYFGPGTRLTVL.

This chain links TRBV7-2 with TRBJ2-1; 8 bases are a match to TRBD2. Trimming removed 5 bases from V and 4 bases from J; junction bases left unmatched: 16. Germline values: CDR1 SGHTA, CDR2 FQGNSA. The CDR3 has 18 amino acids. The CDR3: CASSHLRAGGLRYNEQFF. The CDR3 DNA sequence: TGTGCCAGCAGCCACCTCCGGGCGGGGGGTTTACGATACAATGAGCAGTTCTTC.

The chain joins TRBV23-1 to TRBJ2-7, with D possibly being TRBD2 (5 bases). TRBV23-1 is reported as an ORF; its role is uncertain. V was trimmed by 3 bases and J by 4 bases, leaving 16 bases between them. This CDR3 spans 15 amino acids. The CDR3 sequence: CASSQLFTRSYEQYV. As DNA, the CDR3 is TGCGCCAGCAGTCAGCTATTTACTAGATCGTACGAGCAGTACGTC.

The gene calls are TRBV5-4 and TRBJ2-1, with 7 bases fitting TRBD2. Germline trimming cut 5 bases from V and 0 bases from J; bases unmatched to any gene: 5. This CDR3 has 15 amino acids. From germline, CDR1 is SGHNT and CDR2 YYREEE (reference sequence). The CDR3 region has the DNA TGTGCCAGCAGTGGCGGGAGAGGCTCCTACAATGAGCAGTTCTTC. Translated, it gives CASSGGRGSYNEQFF.

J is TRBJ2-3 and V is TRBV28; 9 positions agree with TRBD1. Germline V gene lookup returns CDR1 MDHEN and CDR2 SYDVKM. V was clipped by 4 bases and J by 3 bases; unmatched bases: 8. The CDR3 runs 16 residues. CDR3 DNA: TGTGCCAGCAGTTCCCCGGGACAGGGTTCAACAGATACGCAGTATTTT. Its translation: CASSSPGQGSTDTQYF. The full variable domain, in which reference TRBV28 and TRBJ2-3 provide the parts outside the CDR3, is DVKVTQSSRYLVKRTGEKVFLECVQDMDHENMFWYRQDPGLGLRLIYFSYDVKMKEKGDIPEGYSVSREKKERFSLILESASTNQTSMYLCASSSPGQGSTDTQYFGPGTRLTVL.

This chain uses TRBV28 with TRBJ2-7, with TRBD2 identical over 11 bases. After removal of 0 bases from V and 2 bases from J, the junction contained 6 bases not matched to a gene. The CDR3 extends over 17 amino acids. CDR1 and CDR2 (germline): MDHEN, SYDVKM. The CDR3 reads CASSLWGGTSGTYEQYF. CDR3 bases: TGTGCCAGCAGTTTATGGGGGGGGACTAGCGGCACCTACGAGCAGTACTTC.

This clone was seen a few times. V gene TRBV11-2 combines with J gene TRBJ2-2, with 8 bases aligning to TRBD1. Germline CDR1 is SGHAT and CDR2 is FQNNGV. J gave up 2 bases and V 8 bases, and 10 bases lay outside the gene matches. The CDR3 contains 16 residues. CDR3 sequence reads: CASRKTGQVNTGELFF. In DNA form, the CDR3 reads TGTGCCAGCCGCAAAACGGGACAGGTTAACACCGGGGAGCTGTTTTTT.

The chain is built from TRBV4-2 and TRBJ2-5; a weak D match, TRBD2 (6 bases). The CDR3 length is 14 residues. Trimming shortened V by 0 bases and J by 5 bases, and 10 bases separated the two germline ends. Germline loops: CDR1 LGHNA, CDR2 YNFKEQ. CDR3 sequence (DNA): TGTGCCAGCAGCCAAGATCGGGGAGGCGAGACCCAGTACTTC. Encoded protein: CASSQDRGGETQYF.

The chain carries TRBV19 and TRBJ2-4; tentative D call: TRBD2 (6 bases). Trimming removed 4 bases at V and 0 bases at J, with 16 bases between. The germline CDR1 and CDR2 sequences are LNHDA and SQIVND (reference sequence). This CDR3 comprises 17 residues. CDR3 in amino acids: CASSRGDGELAKNIQYF. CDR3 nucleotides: TGTGCCAGTAGTAGGGGGGACGGAGAACTAGCCAAAAACATTCAGTACTTC. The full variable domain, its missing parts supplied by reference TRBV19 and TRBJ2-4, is DGGITQSPKYLFRKEGQNVTLSCEQNLNHDAMYWYRQDPGQGLRLIYYSQIVNDFQKGDIAEGYSVSREKKESFPLTVTSAQKNPTAFYLCASSRGDGELAKNIQYFGAGTRLSVL.

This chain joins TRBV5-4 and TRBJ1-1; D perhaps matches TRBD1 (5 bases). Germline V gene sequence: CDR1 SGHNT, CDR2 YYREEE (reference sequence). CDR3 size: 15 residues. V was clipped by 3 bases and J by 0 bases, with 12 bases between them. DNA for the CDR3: TGTGCCAGCAGCTCTAGACAGAACTTGAACACTGAAGCTTTCTTT. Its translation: CASSSRQNLNTEAFF.

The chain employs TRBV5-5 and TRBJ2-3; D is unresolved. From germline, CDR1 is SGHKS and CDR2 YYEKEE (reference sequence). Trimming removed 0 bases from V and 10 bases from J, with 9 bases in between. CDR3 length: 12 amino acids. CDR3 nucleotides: TGTGCCAGCAGCTTGGGGCCCCGGGCGCAGTATTTT. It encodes CASSLGPRAQYF.

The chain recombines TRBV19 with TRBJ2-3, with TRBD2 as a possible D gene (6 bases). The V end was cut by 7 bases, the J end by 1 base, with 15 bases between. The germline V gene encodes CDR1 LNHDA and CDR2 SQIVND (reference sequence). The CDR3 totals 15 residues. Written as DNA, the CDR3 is TGTGCCAGTACTCGGAGTAGCGGACGCACAGATACGCAGTATTTT. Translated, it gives CASTRSSGRTDTQYF.

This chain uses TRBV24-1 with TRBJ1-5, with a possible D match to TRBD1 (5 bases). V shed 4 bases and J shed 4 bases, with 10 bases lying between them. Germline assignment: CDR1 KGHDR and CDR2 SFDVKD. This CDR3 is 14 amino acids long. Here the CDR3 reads CATSETGINQPQHF. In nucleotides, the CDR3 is TGTGCCACCAGTGAAACAGGCATTAATCAGCCCCAGCATTTT.

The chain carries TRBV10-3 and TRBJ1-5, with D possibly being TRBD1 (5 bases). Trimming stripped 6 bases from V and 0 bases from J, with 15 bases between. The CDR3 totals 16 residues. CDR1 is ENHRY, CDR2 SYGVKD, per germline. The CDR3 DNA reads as TGTGCCATCAGCGAAGAACAGGTCTATAGCAATCAGCCCCAGCATTTT. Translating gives CAISEEQVYSNQPQHF.

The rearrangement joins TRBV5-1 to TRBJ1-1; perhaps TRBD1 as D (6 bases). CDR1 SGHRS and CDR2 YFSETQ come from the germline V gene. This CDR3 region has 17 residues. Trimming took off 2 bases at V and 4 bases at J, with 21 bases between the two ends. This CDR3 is CASSLSLTGIRSTEAFF. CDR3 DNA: TGCGCCAGCAGCTTATCGCTCACAGGGATTCGGAGCACTGAAGCTTTCTTT. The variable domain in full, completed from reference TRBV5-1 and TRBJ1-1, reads KAGVTQTPRYLIKTRGQQVTLSCSPISGHRSVSWYQQTPGQGLQFLFEYFSETQRNKGNFPGRFSGRQFSNSRSEMNVSTLELGDSALYLCASSLSLTGIRSTEAFFGQGTRLTVV.

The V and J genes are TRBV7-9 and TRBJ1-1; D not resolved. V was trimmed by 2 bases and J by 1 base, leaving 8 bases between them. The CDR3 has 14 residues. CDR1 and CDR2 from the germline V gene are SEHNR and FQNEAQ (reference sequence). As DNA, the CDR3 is TGTGCCAGCAGCTTATTCAGCGCGAACACTGAAGCTTTCTTT. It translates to CASSLFSANTEAFF.

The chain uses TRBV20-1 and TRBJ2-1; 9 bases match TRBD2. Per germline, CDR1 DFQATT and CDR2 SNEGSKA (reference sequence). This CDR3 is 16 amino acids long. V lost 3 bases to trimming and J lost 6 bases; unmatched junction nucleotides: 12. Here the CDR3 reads CSASPGGGLALNEQFF. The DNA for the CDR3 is TGCAGTGCTAGTCCCGGGGGGGGACTAGCTCTCAATGAGCAGTTCTTC.

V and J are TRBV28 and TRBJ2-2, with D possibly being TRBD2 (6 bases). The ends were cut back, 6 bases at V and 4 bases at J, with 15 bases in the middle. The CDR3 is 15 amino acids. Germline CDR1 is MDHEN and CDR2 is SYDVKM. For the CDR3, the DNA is TGTGCCAGCAGCCGCGGGGACTTCTTCACCGGGGAGCTGTTTTTT. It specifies CASSRGDFFTGELFF.

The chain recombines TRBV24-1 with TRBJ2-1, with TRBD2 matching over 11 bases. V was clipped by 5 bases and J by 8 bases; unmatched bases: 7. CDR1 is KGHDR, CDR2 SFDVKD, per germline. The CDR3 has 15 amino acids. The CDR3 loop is CATSVYLAGGDEQFF. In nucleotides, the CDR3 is TGTGCCACCAGTGTCTACCTAGCGGGAGGCGATGAGCAGTTCTTC.

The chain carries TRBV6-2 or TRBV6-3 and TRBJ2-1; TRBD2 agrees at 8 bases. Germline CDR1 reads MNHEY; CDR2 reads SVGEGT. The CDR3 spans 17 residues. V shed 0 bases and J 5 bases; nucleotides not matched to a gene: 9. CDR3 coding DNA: TGTGCCAGCAGTTACTCCCCTCCGGGAGGGCTTCACAATGAGCAGTTCTTC. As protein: CASSYSPPGGLHNEQFF.

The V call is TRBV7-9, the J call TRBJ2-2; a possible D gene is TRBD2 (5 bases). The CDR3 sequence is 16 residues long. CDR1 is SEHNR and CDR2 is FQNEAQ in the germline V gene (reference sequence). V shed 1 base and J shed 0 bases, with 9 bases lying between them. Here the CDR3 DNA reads TGTGCCAGCAGCTTAGTTGGAGGACCGAACACCGGGGAGCTGTTTTTT. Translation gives CASSLVGGPNTGELFF.

CDR3 loop: CATWTVAGSTDTQYF. CDR3 coding DNA: TGTGCCACCTGGACAGTAGCGGGTAGCACAGATACGCAGTATTTT. The J gene is TRBJ2-3, the V gene TRBV10-3, with D perhaps TRBD2 (7 bases). Germline V CDR1 and CDR2: ENHRY, SYGVKD. The CDR3 covers 15 residues. The V end was cut by 10 bases, the J end by 0 bases, with 17 bases between.

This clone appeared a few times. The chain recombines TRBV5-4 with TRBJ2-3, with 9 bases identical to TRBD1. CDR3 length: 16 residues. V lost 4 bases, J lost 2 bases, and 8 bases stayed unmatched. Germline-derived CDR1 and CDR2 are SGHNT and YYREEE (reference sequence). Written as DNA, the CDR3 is TGTGCCAGCAGCAGGGGACAGGGTGTCCCCACAGATACGCAGTATTTT. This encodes CASSRGQGVPTDTQYF.